The 30 T cell receptor beta chains below come from one sample, sequenced in a study of T cells in women clearing cervical HPV infection (dated by TCRdb to 2016 to 2019). Library preparation used the immunoSEQ multiplex PCR assay. TCRdb re-hosts the immuneACCESS table, in-frame sequences only. Its copies lack some clones; in the studies checked, an unresolved V gene accounts for under half of them, and the cause for the rest is not known. The sample's table lists a count of more than 20,000 clones. The biggest ten clones account for 5.4% of the sample. The sample taken for sequencing was blood buffy coat. These receptors were taken from a woman aged 18 to 69 with a cervical HPV16 infection that either progressed to CIN3+ or cleared (not recorded which).

Remarks on this clone: The CDR3 extends 3 residues past the end of the read, so its final part is completed from the germline J gene. The chain recombines TRBV20-1 with TRBJ2-7; a possible D gene is TRBD2 (6 bases). CDR3 length: 16 amino acids. Trimming left V 0 bases short and J 0 bases short, with 15 bases between. Germline V CDR1 and CDR2: DFQATT, SNEGSKA (reference sequence). The CDR3 spells CSARDRWGENSYEQYF. The sequenced CDR3 bases are TGCAGTGCTAGAGATAGGTGGGGGGAGAACTCCTACGAG.

In regard to this clone: Read sequence stops 3 residues before the CDR3 end, and the germline J gene provides the missing end. The V gene is TRBV5-1, the J gene TRBJ2-2; possibly TRBD2 for D (6 bases). This CDR3 has 16 residues. Deletions cut 4 bases from V and 4 bases from J, with 17 bases between. Germline V CDR1 and CDR2: SGHRS, YFSETQ. CDR3 sequence reads: CASSLAGGSGTGELFF. CDR3 bases read: TGCGCCAGCAGCCTTGCCGGGGGTTCTGGCACCGGGGAG. Looking up the rest from reference TRBV5-1 and TRBJ2-2 gives the full variable domain: KAGVTQTPRYLIKTRGQQVTLSCSPISGHRSVSWYQQTPGQGLQFLFEYFSETQRNKGNFPGRFSGRQFSNSRSEMNVSTLELGDSALYLCASSLAGGSGTGELFFGEGSRLTVL.

A word on this clone: The read ends 3 residues early relative to the CDR3; the germline J gene fills the gap. The genes are TRBV7-6 and TRBJ1-2; D unresolved. Germline CDR1 reads SGHVS; CDR2 reads FNYEAQ. CDR3 length: 15 residues. The sequenced part of the CDR3 DNA is TGTGCCAGCAGCAGATTCAGAACTAGCGGGAGAGCC. Encoded protein: CASSRFRTSGRA. The entire CDR3 is CASSRFRTSGRAYTF.

Comments on this clone: The read falls 3 residues short of the CDR3 end, and the missing part is taken from the germline J gene. V gene TRBV7-3 combines with J gene TRBJ2-2; D is unresolved. CDR1 and CDR2 (germline): SGHTA, FQGTGA. The germline V and J ends were trimmed by 3 bases and 7 bases, with 9 bases remaining between them. This CDR3 is 13 amino acids long. CDR3 bases read: TGTGCCAGCAGCTTGAACGCGAACGGGGAG. Translated, it gives CASSLNANGE. The full-length CDR3 reads as CASSLNANGELFF.

Worth noting for this clone: The read finishes 3 residues shy of the CDR3 end, and the germline J gene is used to complete it. The same CDR3 arises from other DNA sequences in this sample as well. The V and J genes are TRBV7-2 and TRBJ2-5; maybe TRBD1 (8 bases). This CDR3 is built from 15 residues. From germline, CDR1 is SGHTA and CDR2 FQGNSA. Trimming took off 8 bases at V and 5 bases at J, with 21 bases between the two ends. The sequenced part of the CDR3 DNA is TGTGCCAGCCAGCGAGGACAGGGAGGGTTGGAGACC. Translated: CASQRGQGGLET. The complete CDR3 reads CASQRGQGGLETQYF.

A word on this clone: The read finishes 3 residues shy of the CDR3 end, and the germline J gene is used to complete it. This chain uses TRBV2 with TRBJ2-5, with D perhaps TRBD1 (6 bases). The germline gives CDR1 SNHLY, CDR2 FYNNEI. V lost 4 bases and J lost 7, with 13 bases in between. This CDR3 comprises 13 residues. The CDR3 DNA, read in part, is TGTGCCAGCAGTGTATACAGGGTGGGGACC. Amino acids: CASSVYRVGT. The whole CDR3 is CASSVYRVGTQYF.

With respect to this clone: Sequencing ends 3 residues short of the CDR3 end; the germline J gene provides the rest. J is TRBJ2-3 and V is TRBV20-1; 7 bases agree with TRBD2. Germline CDR1 is DFQATT and CDR2 is SNEGSKA (reference sequence). The CDR3 covers 16 residues. V lost 7 bases, J lost 4 bases, and 17 bases stayed unmatched. The covered CDR3 bases are TGCAGTGTGGGAGCTAGCGGACGGCAAGGTGCAGATACG. It specifies CSVGASGRQGADT. The whole CDR3 protein is CSVGASGRQGADTQYF.

CDR3 loop: CASSYGGTGFEKLFF. The CDR3 bases that were read are TGTGCCAGCAGCTACGGCGGGACAGGGTTCGAAAAG. This chain connects TRBV5-6 to TRBJ2-2; 9 nucleotides line up with TRBD1. The CDR3 goes on 3 residues after the read ends, and that part is filled in from the germline J gene. Germline CDR1 is SGHDT and CDR2 is YYEEEE. There are 15 residues in the CDR3.

On this clone: The read finishes 3 residues shy of the CDR3 end, and the germline J gene is used to complete it. The chain links TRBV19 to TRBJ2-3; TRBD1 matches at 10 bases. The CDR3 is 15 amino acids. Germline V gives CDR1 LNHDA, CDR2 SQIVND (reference sequence). The CDR3 sequence: CASSTGTGVSQPQYF. The CDR3 bases that were read are TGTGCCAGTAGTACCGGGACAGGGGTTTCGCAGCCG.

Comments on this clone: Sequencing ends 3 residues short of the CDR3 end; the germline J gene provides the rest. V and J are TRBV10-3 and TRBJ2-7; 13 bases agree with TRBD2. The CDR3 spans 15 residues. Per the germline V gene, CDR1 is ENHRY and CDR2 is SYGVKD. The V and J ends lost 5 bases and 6 bases, in that order; junction bases with no gene match: 7. The covered CDR3 bases are TGTGCCATCAGTACTAGCGGGAGGGCAACGGGCGAG. Its translation is CAISTSGRATGE. The full CDR3 reads CAISTSGRATGEQYF.

In the case of this clone: The read ends 3 residues shy of where the CDR3 ends; the end is completed using the germline J gene. The J gene is TRBJ2-7, the V gene TRBV18; the match to TRBD1 covers 9 bases. The CDR3 has 16 residues. V dropped 3 bases and J dropped 2; count of bases not matched to a gene: 8. Germline V gene sequence: CDR1 KGHSH, CDR2 LQKENI. CDR3 sequence: CASSPNRDRVTYEQYF. The sequenced CDR3 bases are TGTGCCAGCTCACCGAACCGGGACAGGGTGACCTACGAG.

On this clone: The CDR3 goes on 3 residues after the read ends, and that part is filled in from the germline J gene. The chain combines TRBV20-1 with TRBJ2-3; 7 nucleotides agree with TRBD2. There are 18 residues in the CDR3. Germline assignment: CDR1 DFQATT and CDR2 SNEGSKA (reference sequence). Trimming removed 1 base from V and 0 bases from J; junction bases left unmatched: 13. This chain's CDR3 is CSARVAGVMRISTDTQYF. CDR3 DNA (partial): TGCAGTGCTAGAGTCGCGGGAGTGATGCGTATAAGCACAGATACG.

Comment on this clone: The read ends 3 residues early relative to the CDR3; the germline J gene fills the gap. V and J are TRBV5-1 and TRBJ1-2; the match to TRBD1 covers 10 bases. With V trimmed by 1 base and J by 2 bases, 8 bases remained unmatched. Germline-derived CDR1 and CDR2 are SGHRS and YFSETQ. CDR3 size: 17 residues. The sequenced part of the CDR3 DNA is TGCGCCAGCAGCTTGTACGGGACAGGGGAACCAAACTATGGC. Its protein product is CASSLYGTGEPNYG. The entire CDR3 is CASSLYGTGEPNYGYTF.

CDR3 residues: CASSEAPSSGDYNEQFF. The CDR3 bases that were read are TGTGCCAGCAGTGAAGCCCCTAGTAGCGGGGACTACAATGAG. The genes are TRBV6-1 and TRBJ2-1, with TRBD2 matching 8 bases. The observed sequence ends 3 residues before the CDR3 terminus, with the missing tail filled in from the germline J gene. CDR1 is MNHNS, CDR2 SASEGT, per germline. The CDR3 is 17 amino acids. V shed 0 bases, J shed 3 bases, and the junction held 7 bases outside the gene matches.

As to this clone: The read gets to within 3 residues of the CDR3 end, and the germline J gene fills in the rest. The rearrangement joins TRBV18 to TRBJ1-1, with D hard to call. CDR1 and CDR2 from the germline V gene are KGHSH and LQKENI. The CDR3 has 14 amino acids. Deletions cut 1 base from V and 4 bases from J, with 10 bases between. The CDR3 protein is CASSPRRGITEAFF. CDR3 DNA, as far as it was read: TGTGCCAGCTCACCACGACGGGGAATCACTGAA.

On this clone itself: The missing CDR3 end, 3 residues past where the read stops, is filled in from the germline J gene. V gene TRBV29-1 combines with J gene TRBJ2-5; tentatively, D is TRBD2 (5 bases). The V gene's germline CDR1 is SQVTM and CDR2 ANQGSEA. V lost 5 bases, J lost 4 bases, and 14 bases lay in between. The CDR3 consists of 13 residues. The covered CDR3 bases are TGCAGCGTTTACACTAGATCGGGAGAGACC. Protein: CSVYTRSGET. The whole CDR3 protein reads CSVYTRSGETQYF.

A remark on this clone: The CDR3 extends 3 residues past the end of the read, so its final part is completed from the germline J gene. The chain joins TRBV7-2 to TRBJ2-2; D gene uncertain. The CDR3 has 12 residues. Per the germline V gene, CDR1 is SGHTA and CDR2 is FQGNSA. CDR3 DNA (partial): TGTGCCAGCAAAACCCCTAATTCACCG. Protein sequence: CASKTPNSP. The full CDR3 sequence reads CASKTPNSPLFF.

Details on this clone: The read is 3 residues too short to cover the CDR3 end, so that end is filled in from the germline J gene. V is TRBV5-1 and J is TRBJ2-5; D perhaps matches TRBD2 (6 bases). Germline loops: CDR1 SGHRS, CDR2 YFSETQ. Deletions cut 3 bases from V and 2 bases from J, with 11 bases between. There are 14 residues in the CDR3. The sequenced CDR3 bases are TGCGCCAGCAGCTGGGACTCGTTACAAGAGACC. Translation gives CASSWDSLQET. From start to end, the CDR3 is CASSWDSLQETQYF.

About this clone itself: The read falls 3 residues short of the CDR3 end, and the missing part is taken from the germline J gene. The chain couples TRBV18 to TRBJ2-7, with TRBD1 matching over 9 bases. The CDR3 has 17 residues. The germline V gene encodes CDR1 KGHSH and CDR2 LQKENI. Trimming removed 1 base from V and 6 bases from J; junction bases left unmatched: 13. The CDR3 spells CASSPLPPGQGFSEQYF. The CDR3 bases that were read are TGTGCCAGCTCACCACTTCCCCCGGGACAGGGTTTCTCCGAG.

About this clone itself: The read ends 3 residues before the CDR3 terminus; that terminus is restored from the germline J gene. J is TRBJ1-2 and V is TRBV7-2, with D possibly being TRBD1 (6 bases). The CDR3 extends over 12 amino acids. Germline assignment: CDR1 SGHTA and CDR2 FQGNSA. Partial CDR3 DNA: TGTGCCAGCAGTCGGGACATTCTCGGC. Protein sequence: CASSRDILG. The whole CDR3 region reads CASSRDILGYTF.

The covered CDR3 bases are TGTGCCAGTAGTAGAGGACCCGGGGGATTATATGAA. Translating gives CASSRGPGGLYE. The CDR3 in full is CASSRGPGGLYEAFF. The chain uses TRBV19 and TRBJ1-1, with D possibly matching TRBD1 (5 bases). The CDR3 extends 3 residues past the end of the read, so its final part is completed from the germline J gene. The CDR3 is made up of 15 amino acids. CDR1 is LNHDA and CDR2 is SQIVND in the germline V gene (reference sequence). V lost 4 bases and J lost 7, with 19 bases in between.

Note on this clone: Sequencing ends 3 residues short of the CDR3 end; the germline J gene provides the rest. This sequence joins TRBV20-1 and TRBJ2-7, with 9 bases aligning to TRBD1. Per the germline V gene, CDR1 is DFQATT and CDR2 is SNEGSKA (reference sequence). V shed 7 bases and J 1 base; nucleotides not matched to a gene: 2. The CDR3 is 12 residues long. The CDR3 sequence is CSGTGDSYEQYF. The DNA read from the CDR3 is TGCAGTGGGACAGGGGATTCCTACGAG.

In regard to this clone: The read stops 3 residues short of the end of the CDR3; the missing end is completed from the germline J gene. This chain joins TRBV19 and TRBJ1-6; 8 bases fit TRBD1. The CDR3 loop spans 18 amino acids. The junction had 13 bases not matched to a gene; V was cut back by 2 bases and J by 7 bases. CDR1 is LNHDA, CDR2 SQIVND, per germline (reference sequence). The CDR3 reads CASSISLGRGTGNSPLHF. The sequenced CDR3 bases are TGTGCCAGTAGTATATCCTTGGGGCGGGGGACAGGCAATTCACCC. Using reference TRBV19 and TRBJ1-6 for the parts outside the CDR3, the full variable domain is DGGITQSPKYLFRKEGQNVTLSCEQNLNHDAMYWYRQDPGQGLRLIYYSQIVNDFQKGDIAEGYSVSREKKESFPLTVTSAQKNPTAFYLCASSISLGRGTGNSPLHFGNGTRLTVT.

Points on this clone: The DNA ends 3 residues before the CDR3 does, and the rest of the CDR3 is filled in from the germline J gene. The chain uses TRBV6-2 or TRBV6-3 and TRBJ2-1; possibly TRBD1 or TRBD2 for D (5 bases each). CDR3 length: 16 amino acids. The germline V gene has CDR1 MNHEY and CDR2 SVGEGT. V lost 6 bases and J 0 bases, leaving 15 bases between the germline ends. Incomplete CDR3 DNA: TGTGCCAGCAGCACCCGAGGGGTGAGCTCCTACAATGAG. It translates to CASSTRGVSSYNE. The whole CDR3 protein reads CASSTRGVSSYNEQFF.

With regard to this clone: The missing CDR3 end, 3 residues past where the read stops, is filled in from the germline J gene. This rearrangement joins TRBV5-1 to TRBJ1-5, with 9 positions matching TRBD1. Trimming at V came to 4 bases and at J to 2 bases, leaving 10 bases not matched to a gene. The germline V gene has CDR1 SGHRS and CDR2 YFSETQ. There are 17 residues in the CDR3. The sequenced part of the CDR3 DNA is TGCGCCAGCAGCGAACAGGGGGCAGGTCGTGGCAATCAGCCC. Translating it yields CASSEQGAGRGNQP. The CDR3 reads in full as CASSEQGAGRGNQPQHF.

With regard to this clone: The sequenced fragment ends 3 residues before the CDR3 boundary, so the rest is inferred from the germline J gene. The chain links TRBV29-1 to TRBJ2-7; D perhaps matches TRBD1 (5 bases). Germline CDR1 SQVTM, CDR2 ANQGSEA. V dropped 4 bases and J dropped 4 bases, with 5 bases sitting between them. The CDR3 runs 10 residues. The covered CDR3 bases are TGCAGCGTTGGACAGTACGAG. Translation: CSVGQYE. The entire CDR3 sequence reads CSVGQYEQYF.

About this clone itself: The CDR3 goes on 3 residues after the read ends, and that part is filled in from the germline J gene. The rearrangement links TRBV7-9 to TRBJ1-4; D not certain. Trimming took 2 bases from V and 6 from J, leaving 7 bases between them. CDR1 and CDR2 from the germline V gene are SEHNR and FQNEAQ (reference sequence). The CDR3 contains 13 residues. The CDR3 sequence: CASSLLQYEKLFF. Partial CDR3 DNA: TGTGCCAGCAGCTTATTGCAGTATGAAAAA. The complete variable domain, with remaining parts taken from reference TRBV7-9 and TRBJ1-4, reads DTGVSQNPRHKITKRGQNVTFRCDPISEHNRLYWYRQTLGQGPEFLTYFQNEAQLEKSRLLSDRFSAERPKGSFSTLEIQRTEQGDSAMYLCASSLLQYEKLFFGSGTQLSVL.

A note on this clone: The missing CDR3 end, 3 residues past where the read stops, is filled in from the germline J gene. This chain joins TRBV6-4 and TRBJ1-1, with D possibly TRBD1 on 5 matching bases. Germline CDR1 and CDR2: MRHNA and SNTAGT. Trimming took off 6 bases at V and 3 bases at J, with 17 bases between the two ends. CDR3 size: 15 residues. The CDR3 bases that were read are TGTGCCAGCAGCCTAACCGACAGTCTACACACTGAA. Translating it yields CASSLTDSLHTE. The entire CDR3 protein reads CASSLTDSLHTEAFF.

Comments on this clone: The CDR3 end lies 3 residues beyond the end of the read and is filled in from the germline J gene. The rearrangement uses TRBV18 and TRBJ1-3; D remains unclear. Germline V gives CDR1 KGHSH, CDR2 LQKENI. There are 15 residues in the CDR3. V shed 0 bases and J shed 0 bases, with 6 bases lying between them. The CDR3 DNA, read in part, is TGTGCCAGCTCACCACCTCAGAGCTCTGGAAACACC. This codes for CASSPPQSSGNT. The whole CDR3 is CASSPPQSSGNTIYF.

For this clone: Sequencing ends 3 residues short of the CDR3 end; the germline J gene provides the rest. The chain is built from TRBV27 and TRBJ2-6; D possibly corresponds to TRBD2 (5 bases). V was cut by 6 bases and J by 0 bases, with 9 bases left in between. The CDR3 spans 15 residues. The germline CDR1 and CDR2 sequences are MNHEY and SMNVEV (reference sequence). The CDR3 is CASSYTSSGANVLTF. The part of the CDR3 DNA that was read is TGTGCCAGCAGCTACACTAGCTCTGGGGCCAACGTC. The full variable domain, rest sourced from reference TRBV27 and TRBJ2-6, is EAQVTQNPRYLITVTGKKLTVTCSQNMNHEYMSWYRQDPGLGLRQIYYSMNVEVTDKGDVPEGYKVSRKEKRNFPLILESPSPNQTSLYFCASSYTSSGANVLTFGAGSRLTVL.